These 6 T cell receptor beta chains originate from one sample sequenced in a study of Ad26.COV2.S vaccination and SARS-CoV-2 variants. The treatment is: roughly 19 received Ad26.COV2.S at low or high dose, single or two shots; about 5 received placebo; per-sample allocation not given. Sampling was performed 63 days after the first vaccine or placebo injection. Sequenced by immunoSEQ multiplex PCR; TCRdb stores in-frame clones only, minus some. The table lists about 460,000 clones, approximately 90% of them singletons, with 1.5% to 2% in the top ten. Sequenced material: peripheral blood, taken in a trial of Ad26.COV2.S vaccine versus placebo. These receptor sequences come from a person between 18 and 59 years old who received the Ad26.COV2.S COVID-19 vaccine or a placebo.

This chain uses TRBV5-8 with TRBJ1-2; 7 nucleotides line up with TRBD1. V trimming: 4 bases; J trimming: 8 bases; junction bases outside the gene matches: 8. CDR1 is SGHTS and CDR2 is YDEGEE in the germline V gene. This CDR3 has 13 amino acids. The CDR3 reads CASSLRGDLGYTF. CDR3 nucleotides: TGTGCCAGCAGCCTCAGGGGGGACCTGGGCTACACCTTC.

This chain joins TRBV15 and TRBJ2-5; D is unresolved. CDR1 and CDR2 from the germline V gene are LNHNV and YYDKDF (reference sequence). V was trimmed by 4 bases and J by 5 bases, leaving 8 bases between them. The CDR3 loop spans 12 amino acids. CDR3 DNA: TGTGCCACCAGCACTGGGTCGGAGACCCAGTACTTC. It codes for CATSTGSETQYF.

J is TRBJ2-4 and V is TRBV7-2; 8 positions match TRBD1. V trimming: 1 base; J trimming: 5 bases; junction bases outside the gene matches: 4. The CDR3 has 15 residues. Germline V gene sequence: CDR1 SGHTA, CDR2 FQGNSA. CDR3: CASSLEQGVQNIQYF. The CDR3 nucleotides are TGTGCCAGCAGCTTAGAACAGGGGGTGCAAAACATTCAGTACTTC.

This clone was detected once. The J gene is TRBJ2-7, the V gene TRBV2; no reliable D call. This CDR3 spans 11 amino acids. V was trimmed by 1 base and J by 7 bases, leaving 5 bases between them. CDR1 and CDR2 from the germline V gene are SNHLY and FYNNEI. The CDR3 is CASSEVGEQYF. DNA of the CDR3: TGTGCCAGCAGTGAAGTTGGGGAGCAGTACTTC.

The chain recombines TRBV18 with TRBJ2-5; D possibly corresponds to TRBD2 (6 bases). V shed 1 base and J shed 0 bases, with 15 bases lying between them. Looked up from germline, CDR1 is KGHSH and CDR2 is LQKENI. CDR3 length: 17 amino acids. The CDR3 nucleotides are TGTGCCAGCTCACCACTTATACTAGCTGAGTACCAAGAGACCCAGTACTTC. It yields the protein CASSPLILAEYQETQYF.

The V and J genes are TRBV6-5 and TRBJ1-2; no firm D call. Germline CDR1 reads MNHEY; CDR2 reads SVGAGI. The ends were cut back, 6 bases at V and 7 bases at J, with 15 bases in the middle. CDR3 length: 13 amino acids. The CDR3 region has the DNA TGTGCCAGCAGCCAGACGGTCTCCTCTGGCTACACCTTC. Amino acids: CASSQTVSSGYTF.